Listed here are 27 T cell receptor beta chains from one sample, sequenced in a study of CD8+CD57+ T cells in acquired aplastic anemia. Genomic DNA constituted the template upon which TCR beta VDJ and CDR3 profiling was performed. TCRdb fed the reads into MiXCR, producing one record per CDR3 protein. The data hold more than 150,000 distinct CDR3 sequences, with 64% observed a single time. Specimen: sorted CD4+, CD8+, or CD8+CD57+ T cells (not recorded which) from PBMCs. The origin of the receptors is a human donor with severe aplastic anemia or a healthy control (not recorded which).

The CDR3 bases are TGTGCCAGCATCCAACGGGGCAGACAGAGCTCTGGGGCCAACGTCCTGACTTTC. It encodes CASIQRGRQSSGANVLTF. This sequence joins TRBV5-6 and TRBJ2-6; the D gene could be TRBD1 or TRBD2 (5 bases each). V dropped 6 bases and J dropped 0 bases, with 19 bases sitting between them. The CDR3 loop spans 18 amino acids. CDR1 is SGHDT and CDR2 is YYEEEE in the germline V gene.

This clonotype was detected ten times or more. The rearrangement links TRBV27 to TRBJ1-2, with D possibly being TRBD1 (5 bases). CDR3 length: 12 amino acids. Germline V gives CDR1 MNHEY, CDR2 SMNVEV (reference sequence). V was pared by 0 bases and J by 8 bases, with 7 bases between. The CDR3 DNA sequence: TGTGCCAGCAGTTTATCAGGGGAGGGCTACACCTTC. This translates into CASSLSGEGYTF.

J is TRBJ2-7 and V is TRBV20-1, with D possibly being TRBD1 (6 bases). V was clipped by 5 bases and J by 2 bases, with 13 bases between them. The CDR3 covers 13 residues. CDR1 and CDR2 (germline): DFQATT, SNEGSKA (reference sequence). This CDR3 reads CSAGPQGPYEQYF. The CDR3 DNA reads TGCAGTGCTGGTCCACAGGGACCCTACGAGCAGTACTTC.

The chain uses TRBV5-5 and TRBJ1-2, with D possibly being TRBD1 (5 bases). V was clipped by 0 bases and J by 4 bases, with 13 bases between them. CDR3 length: 15 amino acids. CDR1 is SGHKS and CDR2 is YYEKEE in the germline V gene (reference sequence). The CDR3 sequence is CASSLAEGAGYGYTF. The CDR3 coding sequence is TGTGCCAGCAGCTTGGCCGAAGGGGCAGGCTATGGCTACACCTTC.

The rearrangement links TRBV2 to TRBJ1-2, with 7 bases matching TRBD1. The germline CDR1 and CDR2 sequences are SNHLY and FYNNEI. The CDR3 has 15 amino acids. Losses at the gene ends were 8 bases for V and 2 bases for J; bases not matched to a gene: 11. The CDR3 reads CASGDTGASNYGYTF. The CDR3 nucleotides are TGTGCCAGCGGAGATACAGGGGCGAGCAACTATGGCTACACCTTC.

This clonotype appeared many times. CDR3 coding DNA: TGTGCCAGTAGTAGTAATCGGAAACTGTTTTTT. The encoded protein is CASSSNRKLFF. J is TRBJ1-4 and V is TRBV19; D unclear. Germline lookup yields CDR1 LNHDA and CDR2 SQIVND (reference sequence). Trimming left V 4 bases short and J 11 bases short, with 8 bases between. The length of the CDR3 is 11 residues.

This clonotype was observed once. The chain has TRBV20-1 and TRBJ1-1; D possibly corresponds to TRBD1 (6 bases). This CDR3 has 13 residues. V lost 6 bases to trimming and J lost 0 bases, with 11 bases between them. The germline gives CDR1 DFQATT, CDR2 SNEGSKA (reference sequence). DNA of the CDR3: TGCAGTGCCCGGACAGACATGAACACTGAAGCTTTCTTT. It specifies CSARTDMNTEAFF.

About this clonotype: One end of the junction does not line up with germline, which may come from a read error. The rearrangement links TRBV19 to TRBJ2-6; either TRBD1 or TRBD2 may supply D (6 bases each). From germline, CDR1 is LNHDA and CDR2 SQIVND (reference sequence). The CDR3 is 14 residues long. The CDR3 sequence is CASSIGSGASTEAF. In nucleotides, the CDR3 is TGTGCCAGTAGTATAGGGTCGGGGGCGAGCACTGAAGCTTTC.

The J gene is TRBJ1-3, the V gene TRBV25-1; no clear D. V dropped 0 bases and J dropped 4 bases, with 10 bases sitting between them. The length of the CDR3 is 15 residues. Germline-derived CDR1 and CDR2 are MGHDK and SYGVNS. CDR3: CASSEYAEAGNTIYF. The CDR3 DNA reads as TGTGCCAGCAGTGAATACGCAGAAGCAGGAAACACCATATATTTT.

The chain combines TRBV2 with TRBJ2-5; TRBD2 matches at 7 bases. The CDR3 extends over 13 amino acids. Germline CDR1 is SNHLY and CDR2 is FYNNEI. Trimming took 6 bases from V and 2 from J; bases not matched to a gene: 3. The CDR3 here is CASSWGGQETQYF. CDR3 nucleotide sequence: TGTGCCAGCAGCTGGGGGGGGCAAGAGACCCAGTACTTC.

The chain joins TRBV20-1 to TRBJ1-1; possible D gene TRBD1, 5 bases. CDR1 DFQATT and CDR2 SNEGSKA come from the germline V gene (reference sequence). Trimming shortened V by 3 bases and J by 2 bases, and 16 bases separated the two germline ends. There are 15 residues in the CDR3. The CDR3 loop is CSASPPGRVNTEAFF. The CDR3 DNA reads TGCAGTGCTAGTCCCCCAGGCAGGGTTAACACTGAAGCTTTCTTT.

The V call is TRBV7-3, the J call TRBJ1-2, with TRBD1 as a possible D gene (6 bases). The V gene lost 1 base and the J gene lost 6 bases, with 9 bases spanning the gap. CDR1 SGHTA and CDR2 FQGTGA come from the germline V gene. This CDR3 has 13 amino acids. CDR3 in amino acids: CASSLMAGDGYTF. The CDR3 region has the DNA TGTGCCAGCAGCTTAATGGCAGGGGATGGCTACACCTTC.

The rearrangement joins TRBV2 to TRBJ1-5; 8 bases are a match to TRBD1. Losses at the gene ends were 3 bases for V and 7 bases for J; bases not matched to a gene: 5. CDR1 is SNHLY, CDR2 FYNNEI, per germline. This CDR3 is 14 amino acids long. The CDR3 loop reads CASSEDRAGQPQHF. In nucleotides, the CDR3 is TGTGCCAGCAGTGAGGACAGGGCGGGCCAGCCCCAGCATTTT.

The chain employs TRBV9 and TRBJ2-3; TRBD2 matches 11 bases. Trimming removed 4 bases from V and 4 bases from J; junction bases left unmatched: 11. Germline assignment: CDR1 SGDLS and CDR2 YYNGEE. The CDR3 spans 17 residues. The CDR3 DNA is TGTGCCAGCAGCATTTCATTAGCGGGAGGGCCCGCAGATACGCAGTATTTT. Protein: CASSISLAGGPADTQYF.

The sample holds many counts of this clonotype. The chain recombines TRBV7-9 with TRBJ2-7, with 9 bases that match TRBD1. J was trimmed by 5 bases and V by 5 bases; bases with no gene match: 7. Germline loops: CDR1 SEHNR, CDR2 FQNEAQ (reference sequence). The CDR3 is 14 amino acids. This CDR3 reads CASSDGTGKDEQYF. The CDR3 DNA reads as TGTGCCAGCAGCGACGGGACAGGGAAGGACGAGCAGTACTTC.

The chain employs TRBV20-1 and TRBJ2-7, with a tentative D call TRBD2 (6 bases). This CDR3 is 11 amino acids long. Trimming stripped 6 bases from V and 7 bases from J, with 13 bases between. The germline CDR1 and CDR2 sequences are DFQATT and SNEGSKA (reference sequence). DNA of the CDR3: TGCAGTGCCGGGACTGGCCGGGAGCAGTACTTC. It is translated as CSAGTGREQYF.

In nucleotides, the CDR3 is TGTGCCATCAGCCGCTCGGGACAGCCGAACACTGAAGCTTTCTTT. Its translation is CAISRSGQPNTEAFF. The J gene is TRBJ1-1, the V gene TRBV10-3; 7 bases match TRBD1. Germline loops: CDR1 ENHRY, CDR2 SYGVKD. This CDR3 comprises 15 residues. After removal of 6 bases from V and 1 base from J, the junction contained 8 bases not matched to a gene.

The chain links TRBV7-8 to TRBJ1-3, with a tentative D call TRBD1 (5 bases). The germline gives CDR1 SGHVS, CDR2 FQNEAQ. The V gene lost 1 base and the J gene lost 0 bases, with 22 bases spanning the gap. The CDR3 runs 20 residues. The CDR3 is CASSLGGRLAGKFSGNTIYF. CDR3 in DNA: TGTGCCAGCAGCTTAGGGGGACGGTTAGCTGGGAAATTCTCTGGAAACACCATATATTTT.

The rearrangement uses TRBV25-1 and TRBJ1-2; 8 bases are shared with TRBD1. J lost 3 bases, V lost 2 bases, and 14 bases had no gene match. From germline, CDR1 is MGHDK and CDR2 SYGVNS. This CDR3 comprises 18 residues. CDR3 protein: CASSEGGAGGSIDYGYTF. The CDR3 bases are TGTGCCAGCAGTGAAGGGGGGGCAGGGGGCTCCATTGACTATGGCTACACCTTC.

With respect to this clonotype: The conserved final phenylalanine or tryptophan is absent from the CDR3, which likely points to a read error. V gene TRBV29-1 combines with J gene TRBJ1-1; D ambiguous. This CDR3 is 13 amino acids long. V was clipped by 7 bases and J by 0 bases, with 12 bases between them. Germline CDR1 reads SQVTM; CDR2 reads ANQGSEA. The CDR3 loop is CSAEDSMNTEAFS. DNA of the CDR3: TGCAGCGCGGAGGATAGTATGAACACTGAAGCTTTCTCT.

The chain couples TRBV2 to TRBJ2-2; D unresolved. The germline CDR1 and CDR2 sequences are SNHLY and FYNNEI. Trimming took off 8 bases at V and 1 base at J, with 14 bases between the two ends. The CDR3 sequence is 15 residues long. The CDR3 coding sequence is TGTGCCAGCCTCTCACCACTCGAGAACACCGGGGAGCTGTTTTTT. Its translation is CASLSPLENTGELFF.

The chain uses TRBV27 and TRBJ2-7; D remains ambiguous. Germline CDR1 MNHEY, CDR2 SMNVEV (reference sequence). This CDR3 comprises 15 residues. Trimming left V 0 bases short and J 2 bases short, with 11 bases between. The CDR3 bases are TGTGCCAGCAGTTTATCTGGTTTGGCAGCCTACGAGCAGTACTTC. Protein sequence: CASSLSGLAAYEQYF.

The chain carries TRBV5-1 and TRBJ2-1; TRBD2 matches 7 bases. Germline V lookup: CDR1 SGHRS, CDR2 YFSETQ. The CDR3 spans 14 residues. The junction had 7 bases not matched to a gene; V was cut back by 3 bases and J by 7 bases. This chain's CDR3 is CASSWLGLPNEQFF. The DNA of the CDR3 is TGCGCCAGCAGCTGGTTGGGACTACCGAATGAGCAGTTCTTC.

V usage is TRBV7-2 and J usage is TRBJ2-6, with a weak D call TRBD1 (5 bases). CDR1 and CDR2 (germline): SGHTA, FQGNSA. V lost 2 bases to trimming and J lost 4 bases, with 12 bases between them. The CDR3 extends over 16 amino acids. This chain's CDR3 is CASSLPGGAGANVLTF. The DNA of the CDR3 is TGTGCCAGCAGCTTACCCGGTGGGGCAGGGGCCAACGTCCTGACTTTC.

This clonotype has ten or more counts. This chain links TRBV27 with TRBJ2-1; TRBD2 is a possible D gene (7 bases). Trimming left V 4 bases short and J 7 bases short, with 14 bases between. The CDR3 is made up of 14 amino acids. CDR1 and CDR2 from the germline V gene are MNHEY and SMNVEV (reference sequence). CDR3 sequence reads: CASSWGGGGNEQFF. The CDR3 DNA sequence: TGTGCCAGCAGTTGGGGAGGGGGGGGTAATGAGCAGTTCTTC.

Ten or more counts support this clonotype. The V gene is TRBV9, the J gene TRBJ1-5; D unresolved. This CDR3 comprises 8 residues. CDR1 is SGDLS, CDR2 YYNGEE, per germline. The DNA for the CDR3 is TGTGGCAATCAGCCCCAGCATTTT. This codes for CGNQPQHF.

The chain has TRBV27 and TRBJ1-1; TRBD1 matches at 8 bases. From germline, CDR1 is MNHEY and CDR2 SMNVEV (reference sequence). CDR3 length equals 16 residues. The V and J ends lost 7 bases and 4 bases, in that order; junction bases with no gene match: 14. DNA for the CDR3: TGTGCCAGCACGGCGTCAGGGGGCGGGTGGAGCACTGAAGCTTTCTTT. As protein: CASTASGGGWSTEAFF.